The sample holds one count of the clone carrying this T cell receptor (beta chain). Authors' methods: The assay estimated nucleated cells by amplifying reference gene primers. Data came from immunoSEQ multiplex PCR; TCRdb stores just in-frame clones and leaves some out. V and J calls and clone size are copied from that table; D and trimming were computed from the DNA. The sample has 240,000 or so clones; 86% are singletons. This sample stems from a study of blood T cell repertoires in COVID-19. In the study overall: Donors in the United States, Italy and Spain gave samples during acute or convalescent COVID-19. T cells, B-cell-depleted T cells, or PBMCs supplied cDNA or gDNA.

Germline loops: CDR1 LGHDT, CDR2 YNNKEL (reference sequence). V lost 4 bases, J lost 5 bases, and 12 bases lay in between. CDR3 length: 14 residues. This rearrangement joins TRBV3-1 (or the pseudogene TRBV3-2) to TRBJ1-3; maybe TRBD1 (5 bases). The sample was peripheral blood. The source is a man at least 80 years old with acute or convalescent COVID-19. The DNA for the CDR3 is TGTGCCAGCAGCCTCGGGACTGTAAGAAACACCATATATTTT. Amino acid sequence: CASSLGTVRNTIYF.